The 19 T cell receptor beta chains presented below share a single source sample, sequenced in a study of shared clonotypes between healthy human individuals. The assay was immunoSEQ multiplex PCR, and TCRdb's table has in-frame clones only and misses some. Altogether about 1.9 million clones are present, around 93% being singletons, with the ten largest covering more than 1.5%. Positively selected for CCR7, the CD45RO-negative cells used as naive CD8 cells excluded terminally differentiated effector memory CD45RA+ cells. The sequencing input was naive CD8+ T cells from PBMCs. The receptors stem from a man between 18 and 35 years old in good health. Some clones in this sample may be carry-over from other donors' samples.

The V and J genes are TRBV27 and TRBJ1-1, with D tentatively TRBD1 (5 bases). The CDR3 runs 15 residues. The germline gives CDR1 MNHEY, CDR2 SMNVEV (reference sequence). V lost 8 bases and J 0 bases, leaving 16 bases between the germline ends. CDR3 in amino acids: CASGSRVGLNTEAFF. The CDR3 DNA reads TGTGCCAGCGGGTCCAGGGTAGGGCTGAACACTGAAGCTTTCTTT.

The chain links TRBV2 to TRBJ1-5; unclear D gene. The V gene lost 3 bases and the J gene lost 6 bases, with 9 bases spanning the gap. CDR1 SNHLY and CDR2 FYNNEI come from the germline V gene. This CDR3 comprises 13 residues. CDR3 nucleotide sequence: TGTGCCAGCAGTGATCTTTTCGGTCAGCCCCAGCATTTT. Its translation is CASSDLFGQPQHF.

The genes are TRBV19 and TRBJ2-3, with TRBD2 matching over 9 bases. The V gene end was trimmed by 4 bases and the J gene end by 4 bases; junction bases not matched to a gene: 9. This CDR3 contains 16 residues. Germline CDR1 and CDR2: LNHDA and SQIVND (reference sequence). CDR3 protein: CASSRLAVGGADTQYF. Here the CDR3 DNA reads TGTGCCAGTAGTAGACTAGCGGTTGGGGGGGCAGATACGCAGTATTTT.

This sequence joins TRBV29-1 and TRBJ1-2; the D gene is possibly TRBD1 (6 bases). This CDR3 is built from 13 residues. The germline V gene encodes CDR1 SQVTM and CDR2 ANQGSEA. Trimming pared 4 bases from V and 4 bases from J, leaving 13 bases between. CDR3 in amino acids: CSVGGDTTYGYTF. The CDR3 DNA follows: TGCAGCGTTGGGGGGGACACCACCTATGGCTACACCTTC.

This clone was found once. The chain combines TRBV28 with TRBJ2-1; 7 bases align to TRBD2. The CDR3 has 11 amino acids. Germline trimming cut 10 bases from V and 8 bases from J; bases unmatched to any gene: 5. Germline CDR1 MDHEN, CDR2 SYDVKM. The CDR3 spells CATGGRDEQFF. DNA of the CDR3: TGTGCCACCGGGGGGAGGGATGAGCAGTTCTTC.

The gene calls are TRBV2 and TRBJ1-2; the match to TRBD1 covers 9 bases. The germline V gene has CDR1 SNHLY and CDR2 FYNNEI. The junction had 21 bases not matched to a gene; V was cut back by 6 bases and J by 10 bases. This CDR3 comprises 17 residues. The CDR3 region has the DNA TGTGCCAGCAGCCTTGCAAGGTATGGGACAGGGCGGTTGGACTACACCTTC. Amino acids: CASSLARYGTGRLDYTF.

V and J are TRBV14 and TRBJ1-2, with TRBD1 matching 7 bases. In germline, CDR1 is SGHDN, CDR2 FVKESK. V lost 3 bases to trimming and J lost 6 bases; unmatched junction nucleotides: 10. CDR3 length equals 15 residues. The CDR3 bases are TGTGCCAGCAGCCACCTTTCGACAGGGTGGGATGGCTACACCTTC. Residues: CASSHLSTGWDGYTF.

The genes are TRBV21-1 and TRBJ1-4. TRBV21-1 is noted as a pseudogene. The CDR3 is made up of 12 amino acids. The CDR3 spells CAGPCDNEKLFF. CDR3 nucleotides: TGTGCCGGTCCCTGTGATAATGAAAAACTGTTTTTT.

On this clone: At one of its ends the junction is not consistent with the germline gene, which may arise from a read error. This rearrangement joins TRBV5-6 to TRBJ1-1; D not certain. This CDR3 has 12 residues. Germline V gene sequence: CDR1 SGHDT, CDR2 YYEEEE. The CDR3 region has the DNA TGTGCCAGCAGCTTGGATGTGGTACCAACCACCTTT. Its protein is CASSLDVVPTTF.

The chain combines TRBV4-1 with TRBJ1-4, with a tentative D call TRBD1 (5 bases). Germline loops: CDR1 MGHRA, CDR2 YSYEKL. V lost 4 bases and J 2 bases, leaving 17 bases between the germline ends. This CDR3 has 17 residues. The CDR3 loop reads CASSPRLEGPTNEKLFF. CDR3 coding DNA: TGCGCCAGCAGCCCCCGACTAGAGGGGCCGACTAATGAAAAACTGTTTTTT.

The chain couples TRBV11-2 to TRBJ2-7; 7 bases fit TRBD2. Germline V lookup: CDR1 SGHAT, CDR2 FQNNGV. The CDR3 totals 14 residues. Unmatched junction bases numbered 10, after V lost 5 bases and J lost 6 bases. The CDR3 here is CASSPLGGGPEQYF. CDR3 sequence (DNA): TGTGCCAGCAGCCCGCTGGGGGGAGGGCCCGAGCAGTACTTC.

The chain couples TRBV25-1 to TRBJ2-5; no clear D. V dropped 3 bases and J dropped 1 base, with 6 bases sitting between them. This CDR3 region has 13 residues. CDR1 is MGHDK, CDR2 SYGVNS, per germline. CDR3 sequence: CASSDRLQETQYF. In DNA form, the CDR3 reads TGTGCCAGCAGTGACCGCCTCCAAGAGACCCAGTACTTC.

A remark on this clone: Other DNA sequences in the sample encode the same CDR3. The chain carries TRBV9 and TRBJ2-5; possible D gene TRBD1, 6 bases. V gave up 0 bases and J gave up 2 bases, with 11 bases separating them. Germline CDR1 and CDR2: SGDLS and YYNGEE. CDR3 length: 15 amino acids. The CDR3 loop is CASSVGGQPQETQYF. The CDR3 DNA reads TGTGCCAGCAGCGTAGGGGGGCAGCCGCAAGAGACCCAGTACTTC.

The V and J genes are TRBV11-2 and TRBJ2-7; the match to TRBD2 covers 7 bases. This CDR3 has 16 residues. The trim removed 3 bases at V and 4 bases at J, leaving 12 bases unmatched. Germline V gives CDR1 SGHAT, CDR2 FQNNGV. The CDR3 here is CASSFEAGLFLYEQYF. The CDR3, as DNA: TGTGCCAGCAGCTTCGAAGCGGGACTATTTCTGTACGAGCAGTACTTC. Supplemented by reference TRBV11-2 and TRBJ2-7, the full variable domain reads EAGVAQSPRYKIIEKRQSVAFWCNPISGHATLYWYQQILGQGPKLLIQFQNNGVVDDSQLPKDRFSAERLKGVDSTLKIQPAKLEDSAVYLCASSFEAGLFLYEQYFGPGTRLTVT.

The gene calls are TRBV5-4 and TRBJ1-1; perhaps TRBD1 as D (6 bases). Germline V gene data show CDR1 as SGHNT and CDR2 as YYREEE (reference sequence). This CDR3 has 16 amino acids. Trimming left V 0 bases short and J 3 bases short, with 15 bases between. The CDR3 loop is CASSLAVTKGDTEAFF. The CDR3 DNA reads as TGTGCCAGCAGCTTGGCCGTGACTAAGGGGGACACTGAAGCTTTCTTT.

About this clone itself: The sample contains more than one DNA sequence encoding this CDR3. The chain couples TRBV27 to TRBJ1-1, with D perhaps matching TRBD1 (5 bases). Germline CDR1 is MNHEY and CDR2 is SMNVEV (reference sequence). This CDR3 comprises 14 residues. Trimming took off 4 bases at V and 0 bases at J, with 9 bases between the two ends. As DNA, the CDR3 is TGTGCCAGCAGTTGGGGGGGGATGAACACTGAAGCTTTCTTT. This translates into CASSWGGMNTEAFF.

The chain joins TRBV7-6 to TRBJ1-5; TRBD1 might be the D (5 bases). Germline loops: CDR1 SGHVS, CDR2 FNYEAQ. Trimming removed 3 bases at V and 6 bases at J, with 15 bases between. The CDR3 extends over 15 amino acids. CDR3 bases: TGTGCCAGCAGCTTGGGGGGAAACTTGGGTCAGCCCCAGCATTTT. Translating it yields CASSLGGNLGQPQHF.

This chain connects TRBV7-8 to TRBJ1-5; TRBD1 might be the D (6 bases). CDR3 length equals 14 residues. V shed 5 bases and J shed 4 bases, with 12 bases lying between them. Per germline, CDR1 SGHVS and CDR2 FQNEAQ. DNA of the CDR3: TGTGCCAGCAGCCCCACAGGGAAAAATCAGCCCCAGCATTTT. Its protein product is CASSPTGKNQPQHF.

This chain uses TRBV2 with TRBJ2-7; 13 bases match TRBD2. The germline gives CDR1 SNHLY, CDR2 FYNNEI. V was pared by 3 bases and J by 2 bases, with 7 bases of the junction left unmatched. The CDR3 runs 17 residues. In DNA, the CDR3 is TGTGCCAGCAGTGAGTCACTAGCGGGAGGGCCCCCCTACGAGCAGTACTTC. Translating it yields CASSESLAGGPPYEQYF.